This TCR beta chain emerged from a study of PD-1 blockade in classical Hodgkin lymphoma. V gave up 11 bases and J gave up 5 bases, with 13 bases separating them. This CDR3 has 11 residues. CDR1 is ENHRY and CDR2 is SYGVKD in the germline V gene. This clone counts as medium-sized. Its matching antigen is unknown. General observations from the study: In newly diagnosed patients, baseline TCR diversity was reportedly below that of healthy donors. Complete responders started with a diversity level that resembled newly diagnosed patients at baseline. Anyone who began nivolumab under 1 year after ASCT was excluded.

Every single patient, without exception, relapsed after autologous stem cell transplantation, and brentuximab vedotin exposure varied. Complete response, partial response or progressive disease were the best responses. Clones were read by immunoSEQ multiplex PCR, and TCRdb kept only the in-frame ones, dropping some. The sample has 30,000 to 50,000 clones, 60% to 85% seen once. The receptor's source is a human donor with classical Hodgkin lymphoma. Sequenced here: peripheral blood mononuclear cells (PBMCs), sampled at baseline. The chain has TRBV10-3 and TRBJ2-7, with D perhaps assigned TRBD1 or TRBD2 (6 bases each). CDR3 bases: TGTGCCTTACAGGGAGGTCACGAGCAGTACTTC. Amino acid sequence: CALQGGHEQYF.